One sample yielded the 9 T cell receptor beta chains listed below, sequenced in a study of early stage breast cancer tumors. Using immunoSEQ multiplex PCR, the repertoire was profiled, and TCRdb retains in-frame clones only, with some absent. The table records approximately 30,000 clones, 80% of them present only once. The sequencing input was blood. Receptors were obtained from a person between 55 and 69 years old with breast cancer.

The gene calls are TRBV7-2 and TRBJ2-7; the match to TRBD1 covers 7 bases. CDR3 length: 15 residues. V lost 6 bases and J lost 3; bases outside the gene matches: 11. CDR1 and CDR2 from the germline V gene are SGHTA and FQGNSA. CDR3 nucleotide sequence: TGTGCCAGCAGTTATACTTCGGGACAGATCTACGAGCAGTACTTC. Translation gives CASSYTSGQIYEQYF.

The chain employs TRBV9 and TRBJ2-2, with D maybe TRBD2 (7 bases). There are 15 residues in the CDR3. V gave up 2 bases and J gave up 4 bases, with 12 bases separating them. In germline, CDR1 is SGDLS, CDR2 YYNGEE. The CDR3 loop is CASSVGGLSTGELFF. The CDR3 DNA sequence: TGTGCCAGCAGCGTGGGGGGGCTGAGCACCGGGGAGCTGTTTTTT. The full variable domain, completed using reference TRBV9 and TRBJ2-2, is DSGVTQTPKHLITATGQRVTLRCSPRSGDLSVYWYQQSLDQGLQFLIQYYNGEERAKGNILERFSAQQFPDLHSELNLSSLELGDSALYFCASSVGGLSTGELFFGEGSRLTVL.

The chain couples TRBV19 to TRBJ2-1, with no clear D. The V gene's germline CDR1 is LNHDA and CDR2 SQIVND (reference sequence). This CDR3 region has 14 residues. Trimming left V 5 bases short and J 7 bases short, with 15 bases between. The CDR3 DNA sequence: TGTGCCAGTAGTCTCCGTAGCCTTCGAAATGAGCAGTTCTTC. It encodes CASSLRSLRNEQFF.

This clone was counted a few times. This rearrangement joins TRBV5-1 to TRBJ2-7, with 7 nucleotides matching TRBD1. Trimming removed 4 bases from V and 5 bases from J; junction bases left unmatched: 6. This CDR3 is built from 13 residues. The germline gives CDR1 SGHRS, CDR2 YFSETQ. Written as DNA, the CDR3 is TGCGCCAGCAGCCGACAGGGTCCCAACGAGCAGTACTTC. This translates into CASSRQGPNEQYF.

This chain links TRBV4-1 with TRBJ2-1; the D gene is possibly TRBD2 (6 bases). The CDR3 is 17 amino acids. The V end was cut by 0 bases, the J end by 5 bases, with 17 bases between. Germline-derived CDR1 and CDR2 are MGHRA and YSYEKL. The CDR3 DNA sequence: TGCGCCAGCAGCCAAGAAATCGGGAGCGGCCCCCACAATGAGCAGTTCTTC. The encoded protein is CASSQEIGSGPHNEQFF.

The rearrangement joins TRBV6-5 to TRBJ2-3, with D possibly TRBD1 on 5 matching bases. Germline CDR1 and CDR2: MNHEY and SVGAGI. The CDR3 extends over 15 amino acids. V was shortened by 0 bases and J by 4 bases, with 11 bases between the two germline ends. CDR3 in amino acids: CASSYSPQGADTQYF. In DNA form, the CDR3 reads TGTGCCAGCAGTTACTCCCCTCAGGGCGCAGATACGCAGTATTTT.

The chain couples TRBV7-9 to TRBJ2-7; TRBD2 agrees at 14 bases. V dropped 1 base and J dropped 0; count of bases not matched to a gene: 5. The germline CDR1 and CDR2 sequences are SEHNR and FQNEAQ (reference sequence). The CDR3 sequence is 18 residues long. The CDR3 protein is CASSLGTGLAGGSYEQYF. The CDR3 DNA reads TGTGCCAGCAGCTTAGGAACAGGACTAGCGGGAGGCTCCTACGAGCAGTACTTC.

The V gene is TRBV27, the J gene TRBJ1-2; no definite D call. The V and J ends lost 6 bases and 4 bases respectively, with 12 bases between them. The germline gives CDR1 MNHEY, CDR2 SMNVEV (reference sequence). This CDR3 contains 13 residues. DNA of the CDR3: TGTGCCAGCAGCTCCAGTCCAGGCTATGGCTACACCTTC. Translated, it gives CASSSSPGYGYTF.

This rearrangement joins TRBV7-2 to TRBJ2-5; D ambiguous. The germline V gene has CDR1 SGHTA and CDR2 FQGNSA. V gave up 2 bases and J gave up 2 bases, with 6 bases separating them. This CDR3 region has 13 residues. The CDR3 bases are TGTGCCAGCAGCTTACAACAGCAAGAGACCCAGTACTTC. This codes for CASSLQQQETQYF. Together with reference TRBV7-2 and TRBJ2-5, the CDR3 gives the full variable domain: GAGVSQSPSNKVTEKGKDVELRCDPISGHTALYWYRQSLGQGLEFLIYFQGNSAPDKSGLPSDRFSAERTGGSVSTLTIQRTQQEDSAVYLCASSLQQQETQYFGPGTRLLVL.